Following are 9 T cell receptor beta chains from one sample sequenced in a study of blood T cells in healthy people across ages. A second PCR of roughly 7 to 11 cycles used a sample-barcoded 5' primer and a J-beta primer mix. TCRdb itself ran the 5' RACE reads through MiXCR, one entry per CDR3 protein. The sample has some 1.4 million distinct CDR3 sequences; 35% to 45% are singletons. The material sequenced was blood. Source of these receptors: a woman under 30 in good health.

The chain couples TRBV6-1 to TRBJ2-7, with TRBD1 matching over 7 bases. Germline values: CDR1 MNHNS, CDR2 SASEGT. This CDR3 has 13 amino acids. With 8 bases clipped from V and 2 bases from J, the junction kept 6 bases outside the gene matches. The DNA of the CDR3 is TGTGCCAGCCTGGACAGGTTCACCTACGAGCAGTACTTC. It translates to CASLDRFTYEQYF.

The rearrangement links TRBV19 to TRBJ1-4; D call uncertain. Germline CDR1 LNHDA, CDR2 SQIVND (reference sequence). V lost 0 bases to trimming and J lost 8 bases, with 4 bases between them. This CDR3 region has 12 residues. The CDR3 loop reads CASSIESEKLFF. Written as DNA, the CDR3 is TGTGCCAGTAGTATAGAAAGCGAAAAACTGTTTTTT.

V is TRBV6-5 and J is TRBJ2-4; D may be TRBD1 or TRBD2 (5 bases each). This CDR3 is built from 14 residues. V was pared by 5 bases and J by 13 bases, with 21 bases between. The germline gives CDR1 MNHEY, CDR2 SVGAGI. CDR3: CASSSARGYNEQYF. The CDR3 DNA sequence: TGTGCCAGCAGTAGCGCCCGGGGCTACAATGAGCAGTACTTC.

The chain recombines TRBV20-1 with TRBJ2-1; 7 bases map to TRBD2. The J segment lost 4 bases and the V segment lost 6 bases, leaving 9 bases of the junction unmatched. The CDR3 is 14 residues long. Germline V lookup: CDR1 DFQATT, CDR2 SNEGSKA (reference sequence). Here the CDR3 DNA reads TGCAGTGCCACACAGCGGGGAACTTACAATGAGCAGTTCTTC. Its protein product is CSATQRGTYNEQFF.

V usage is TRBV28 and J usage is TRBJ2-1, with TRBD2 matching 11 bases. The germline gives CDR1 MDHEN, CDR2 SYDVKM. This CDR3 has 17 amino acids. The J segment lost 7 bases and the V segment lost 4 bases, leaving 12 bases of the junction unmatched. The CDR3 sequence: CASSSTSLAGAFNEQFF. The CDR3 DNA reads as TGTGCCAGCAGTTCCACGTCACTAGCGGGAGCTTTTAATGAGCAGTTCTTC.

Only a few counts were recorded for this clonotype. The V gene is TRBV20-1, the J gene TRBJ1-5; a possible D gene is TRBD1 (6 bases). The CDR3 loop spans 15 amino acids. Germline CDR1 DFQATT, CDR2 SNEGSKA (reference sequence). The V end was cut by 5 bases, the J end by 4 bases, with 18 bases between. The CDR3 nucleotides are TGCAGTGCTCGTTCCTCAGGGGAATGGAATCAGCCCCAGCATTTT. Encoded protein: CSARSSGEWNQPQHF.

This clonotype was seen more than once but under ten times. This chain uses TRBV10-1 with TRBJ2-3, with D unresolved. The CDR3 runs to 15 residues. CDR1 is WNHNN and CDR2 is SYGVQD in the germline V gene (reference sequence). Trimming removed 5 bases from V and 2 bases from J, with 14 bases in between. The CDR3 sequence: CASSIGAANTDTQYF. In DNA, the CDR3 is TGCGCCAGCAGTATAGGCGCTGCGAACACAGATACGCAGTATTTT.

This rearrangement joins TRBV6-5 to TRBJ2-7; 9 nucleotides line up with TRBD1. Looked up from germline, CDR1 is MNHEY and CDR2 is SVGAGI. V was clipped by 6 bases and J by 3 bases; unmatched bases: 9. This CDR3 is 15 amino acids long. The chain's CDR3 is CASRTGQGNFYEQYF. As DNA, the CDR3 is TGTGCCAGCAGGACGGGACAGGGCAATTTCTACGAGCAGTACTTC.

This clonotype was picked up a small number of times. The rearrangement links TRBV5-1 to TRBJ2-7, with D hard to call. Between the trimmed V and J ends, which lost 4 bases and 5 bases, there was a span of 13 bases. The germline gives CDR1 SGHRS, CDR2 YFSETQ. There are 13 residues in the CDR3. CDR3 in amino acids: CASSLPTIDEQYF. The CDR3 DNA sequence: TGCGCCAGCAGCCTACCGACCATAGACGAGCAGTACTTC.